This T cell receptor beta chain was obtained from a study of T cells in Graves' hyperthyroidism and ophthalmopathy. Amplification of TCR beta CDR3 regions used RNA as the template. The TCR CDR3 first-round RT-PCR relied on the HTBI primer set. Each CDR3 protein gets one entry after TCRdb re-called the multiplex PCR reads with MiXCR. Here the sample spans about half a million distinct CDR3 sequences, 15% to 20% being singletons. This clonotype was found a few times. One end of the junction varies from germline; a read error may be responsible. Exclusions: uncontrolled infection, other autoimmune disease, pregnancy, lactation. Used for diagnoses were clinical symptoms, serum thyroxine and TRAb, thyroid ultrasound and orbital computed tomography. Cells are PBMCs isolated from roughly 10 ml of fresh blood. CDR3 size: 18 residues.

The V call is TRBV12-3 or TRBV12-4, the J call TRBJ2-2; TRBD2 matches at 7 bases. Specimen: blood. The TCR comes from a middle-aged man with Graves' ophthalmopathy. The CDR3 protein is CAGSFSLREMGITGELFF. The CDR3 nucleotides are TGTGCCGGCAGTTTTTCTTTGCGGGAGATGGGAATCACCGGGGAGCTGTTTTTT.